This paragraph covers one T cell receptor (beta chain) sequence. Antigen: not known. As originally analysed: Junction-only immunoSEQ sequences carried no quality scores, so filtering differed. Sequencing was performed with immunoSEQ multiplex PCR; in TCRdb, only in-frame clones are kept and a portion is missing. Clonal size and the V and J genes are those of that table, whereas D and trimming came from the DNA. The table includes 2 million to 2.5 million clones, nearly 97% detected once. This specimen comes from a study of shared clonotypes between healthy human individuals. General study findings and limits: The small donor group covered limited genetic and exposure diversity.

This CDR3 region has 11 residues. Recent acute infections and vaccinations were absent in the healthy HIV-negative adult donors. Sequencing was done on a sample of naive CD4+ T cells sorted from blood. Subset defined: CD45RA+ positively selected. This clonotype originated in a man between 18 and 35 years old in good health. The chain employs TRBV21-1 and TRBJ1-5. TRBV21-1 is noted as a pseudogene. In DNA form, the CDR3 reads TGTGCCAGCAGCCCCGGGGCAGTAGAGCATTTT. It encodes CASSPGAVEHF.